These 23 T cell receptor beta chains came from one sample sequenced in a study of cytomegalovirus exposure and HLA in healthy donors. This PCR relied on a set of 60 Vbeta primers and 13 Jbeta primers. Sequenced by immunoSEQ multiplex PCR; TCRdb stores in-frame clones only, minus some. The table lists about 140,000 clones, around 80% of them singletons, with less than 3.5% in the top ten. Sequenced material: PBMCs. These receptors originate from a woman aged 25 to 39 in good health and CMV-seronegative.

This chain connects TRBV6-6 to TRBJ1-4; D ambiguous. Germline lookup yields CDR1 MNHNY and CDR2 SVGAGI (reference sequence). The V gene lost 2 bases and the J gene lost 7 bases, with 8 bases spanning the gap. This CDR3 contains 13 residues. Written as DNA, the CDR3 is TGTGCCAGCAGTTACCCCCGACTTGAAAAACTGTTTTTT. It specifies CASSYPRLEKLFF.

The chain recombines TRBV10-3 with TRBJ2-3; 10 bases fit TRBD2. The CDR3 runs 17 residues. Germline CDR1 and CDR2: ENHRY and SYGVKD. V dropped 2 bases and J dropped 6; count of bases not matched to a gene: 11. DNA for the CDR3: TGTGCCATCAGTGAGACACCGGGACTAGCGCGGGGGGATACGCAGTATTTT. This codes for CAISETPGLARGDTQYF.

This chain uses TRBV5-8 with TRBJ1-5; D not certain. This CDR3 has 14 amino acids. V gave up 5 bases and J gave up 9 bases, with 18 bases separating them. Germline V gives CDR1 SGHTS, CDR2 YDEGEE. This chain's CDR3 is CASRADSKYLPQHF. The DNA for the CDR3 is TGTGCCAGCAGGGCGGATTCGAAATACCTGCCCCAGCATTTT.

The chain carries TRBV15 and TRBJ1-1; the D gene is possibly TRBD1 (5 bases). The germline V gene encodes CDR1 LNHNV and CDR2 YYDKDF (reference sequence). V was clipped by 9 bases and J by 5 bases, with 25 bases between them. This CDR3 is 16 amino acids long. CDR3 residues: CATRSGSGDGMTEAFF. The CDR3 nucleotides read TGTGCCACGAGGTCCGGGAGTGGGGACGGGATGACTGAAGCTTTCTTT.

V gene TRBV7-6 combines with J gene TRBJ2-2; 7 bases are a match to TRBD2. CDR1 and CDR2 (germline): SGHVS, FNYEAQ. Losses at the gene ends were 2 bases for V and 4 bases for J; bases not matched to a gene: 7. The CDR3 covers 16 residues. The CDR3 DNA reads as TGTGCCAGCAGCTTAACGGCGGGAGCGACCACCGGGGAGCTGTTTTTT. It is translated as CASSLTAGATTGELFF.

The chain has TRBV27 and TRBJ2-1; a weak D match, TRBD2 (5 bases). Germline CDR1 reads MNHEY; CDR2 reads SMNVEV (reference sequence). The CDR3 length is 13 residues. V was pared by 1 base and J by 10 bases, with 11 bases between. CDR3 sequence reads: CASSLLYGIEQFF. The CDR3 DNA is TGTGCCAGCAGTTTATTGTACGGGATAGAGCAGTTCTTC.

J is TRBJ2-1 and V is TRBV4-2, with TRBD2 matching over 10 bases. V shed 0 bases and J 4 bases; nucleotides not matched to a gene: 0. Germline-derived CDR1 and CDR2 are LGHNA and YNFKEQ. The CDR3 length is 15 residues. The chain's CDR3 is CASSQEAGGYNEQFF. DNA for the CDR3: TGTGCCAGCAGCCAAGAAGCGGGGGGGTACAATGAGCAGTTCTTC.

The rearrangement uses TRBV5-1 and TRBJ2-3, with D uncertain. This CDR3 is 14 amino acids long. Germline lookup yields CDR1 SGHRS and CDR2 YFSETQ. Trimming removed 0 bases from V and 1 base from J, with 6 bases in between. The DNA of the CDR3 is TGCGCCAGCAGCTTGGTGGCGGGCACAGATACGCAGTATTTT. The encoded protein is CASSLVAGTDTQYF.

CDR3 in amino acids: CASGPRTSGEYQETQYF. The DNA for the CDR3 is TGTGCTAGTGGTCCGAGGACTAGCGGGGAGTACCAAGAGACCCAGTACTTC. This chain uses TRBV12-5 with TRBJ2-5; TRBD2 matches 12 bases. Germline CDR1 reads LGHNT; CDR2 reads FRNRAP. Trimming at V came to 5 bases and at J to 0 bases, leaving 7 bases not matched to a gene. This CDR3 comprises 17 residues.

V is TRBV11-1 and J is TRBJ1-2, with a possible D match to TRBD1 (5 bases). V lost 1 base and J lost 6, with 18 bases in between. Germline V gene sequence: CDR1 SGHAT, CDR2 FQDESV (reference sequence). The CDR3 contains 16 residues. As DNA, the CDR3 is TGTGCCAGCAGCTTAGAGGGCAGGGATAACTTCCATGGCTACACCTTC. It yields the protein CASSLEGRDNFHGYTF.

The rearrangement uses TRBV6-4 and TRBJ1-4, with 9 nucleotides matching TRBD1. V was clipped by 6 bases and J by 4 bases; unmatched bases: 3. The CDR3 loop spans 14 amino acids. The germline CDR1 and CDR2 sequences are MRHNA and SNTAGT. The CDR3 DNA is TGTGCCAGCAGCCCGGGACAGGGTAATGAAAAACTGTTTTTT. Protein sequence: CASSPGQGNEKLFF.

The gene calls are TRBV18 and TRBJ1-6, with D maybe TRBD1 (5 bases). The CDR3 is made up of 15 amino acids. V lost 1 base and J lost 8, with 12 bases in between. Germline V lookup: CDR1 KGHSH, CDR2 LQKENI. CDR3 in amino acids: CASSPRQGGDSPLHF. CDR3 coding DNA: TGTGCCAGCTCACCACGGCAGGGTGGCGATTCACCCCTCCACTTT.

This clone was counted once. The chain couples TRBV7-3 to TRBJ2-2, with a possible D match to TRBD2 (6 bases). CDR3 length: 16 amino acids. Germline assignment: CDR1 SGHTA and CDR2 FQGTGA. Trimming left V 2 bases short and J 1 base short, with 11 bases between. The CDR3 protein is CASSLVGAGNTGELFF. CDR3 nucleotide sequence: TGTGCCAGCAGCTTAGTCGGAGCGGGGAACACCGGGGAGCTGTTTTTT. Based on the CDR3 plus reference TRBV7-3 and TRBJ2-2, the full variable domain is GAGVSQTPSNKVTEKGKYVELRCDPISGHTALYWYRQSLGQGPEFLIYFQGTGAADDSGLPNDRFFAVRPEGSVSTLKIQRTERGDSAVYLCASSLVGAGNTGELFFGEGSRLTVL.

The chain has TRBV10-2 and TRBJ1-6, with TRBD1 as a possible D gene (5 bases). Trimming pared 5 bases from V and 6 bases from J, leaving 14 bases between. This CDR3 is built from 15 residues. The germline gives CDR1 WSHSY, CDR2 SAAADI. The CDR3 region has the DNA TGCGCCAGCAGTCCGACAGATCTTTTTAATTCACCCCTCCACTTT. Encoded protein: CASSPTDLFNSPLHF.

The rearrangement joins TRBV15 to TRBJ2-5; TRBD2 agrees at 8 bases. The germline CDR1 and CDR2 sequences are LNHNV and YYDKDF (reference sequence). V gave up 4 bases and J gave up 3 bases; unmatched junction bases: 4. The CDR3 sequence is 14 residues long. DNA of the CDR3: TGTGCCACCAGCACCGGGGGGGCCGAAGAGACCCAGTACTTC. It translates to CATSTGGAEETQYF.

The chain carries TRBV5-1 and TRBJ1-6, with a possible D match to TRBD1 (5 bases). This CDR3 comprises 13 residues. The V and J ends lost 0 bases and 10 bases respectively, with 8 bases between them. Germline V lookup: CDR1 SGHRS, CDR2 YFSETQ. In DNA, the CDR3 is TGCGCCAGCAGCTTGGACCGACAGTCACCCCTCCACTTT. Protein: CASSLDRQSPLHF.

This rearrangement joins TRBV25-1 to TRBJ2-3; D uncertain. The germline V gene encodes CDR1 MGHDK and CDR2 SYGVNS. Deletions cut 2 bases from V and 4 bases from J, with 10 bases between. The CDR3 extends over 14 amino acids. CDR3 nucleotide sequence: TGTGCCAGCAGTGAAATTATGGCCTCAGATACGCAGTATTTT. Residues: CASSEIMASDTQYF. Complete variable domain (other parts from reference TRBV25-1 and TRBJ2-3): EADIYQTPRYLVIGTGKKITLECSQTMGHDKMYWYQQDPGMELHLIHYSYGVNSTEKGDLSSESTVSRIRTEHFPLTLESARPSHTSQYLCASSEIMASDTQYFGPGTRLTVL.

This chain uses TRBV5-1 with TRBJ1-1, with 10 bases lining up with TRBD1. The ends lost 0 bases at V and 3 bases at J; junction bases unmatched: 5. The germline V gene encodes CDR1 SGHRS and CDR2 YFSETQ. This CDR3 contains 16 residues. In DNA, the CDR3 is TGCGCCAGCAGCTTGGCAGCGGGACAGGGGTACACTGAAGCTTTCTTT. Protein product: CASSLAAGQGYTEAFF. The full variable domain, in which reference TRBV5-1 and TRBJ1-1 provide the parts outside the CDR3, is KAGVTQTPRYLIKTRGQQVTLSCSPISGHRSVSWYQQTPGQGLQFLFEYFSETQRNKGNFPGRFSGRQFSNSRSEMNVSTLELGDSALYLCASSLAAGQGYTEAFFGQGTRLTVV.

The chain recombines TRBV30 with TRBJ1-5; the D gene is possibly TRBD1 (6 bases). Trimming removed 1 base at V and 7 bases at J, with 11 bases between. Germline CDR1 GTSNPN, CDR2 SVGIG (reference sequence). CDR3 size: 13 residues. The DNA of the CDR3 is TGTGCCTGGAGTGACAGGGAGAGCCAGCCCCAGCATTTT. As protein: CAWSDRESQPQHF.

The rearrangement links TRBV5-1 to TRBJ2-1, with 7 positions matching TRBD1. J lost 5 bases, V lost 5 bases, and 10 bases had no gene match. The V gene's germline CDR1 is SGHRS and CDR2 YFSETQ. The CDR3 is 15 amino acids. For the CDR3, the DNA is TGCGCCAGCAGGCCCCAGGGGACAGAAGACAATGAGCAGTTCTTC. Its translation is CASRPQGTEDNEQFF.

The J gene is TRBJ1-1, the V gene TRBV18; 8 bases align to TRBD1. This CDR3 is built from 16 residues. CDR1 is KGHSH, CDR2 LQKENI, per germline. The ends lost 5 bases at V and 2 bases at J; junction bases unmatched: 10. As DNA, the CDR3 is TGTGCCAGCTCATCAGGGGCGGGACAGGCCAACACTGAAGCTTTCTTT. It is translated as CASSSGAGQANTEAFF.

The J gene is TRBJ2-5, the V gene TRBV19, with 8 bases that match TRBD2. The CDR3 extends over 14 amino acids. Per the germline V gene, CDR1 is LNHDA and CDR2 is SQIVND (reference sequence). Germline trimming cut 6 bases from V and 5 bases from J; bases unmatched to any gene: 8. CDR3 sequence (DNA): TGTGCCAGTAGCTCCGGGGGGGCCGTGGAGACCCAGTACTTC. As protein: CASSSGGAVETQYF.

The rearrangement links TRBV30 to TRBJ2-7, with 7 bases that match TRBD1. Trimming cost V 1 base and J 1 base; bases outside gene matches: 4. Per the germline V gene, CDR1 is GTSNPN and CDR2 is SVGIG (reference sequence). The CDR3 consists of 14 residues. This chain's CDR3 is CAWSGDSVSYEQYF. The CDR3 DNA reads as TGTGCCTGGAGTGGGGACAGTGTATCCTACGAGCAGTACTTC.